This T cell receptor beta chain was recovered during a study of OX40 agonist ivuxolimab in advanced cancers. About the study: Patients in dose escalation had liver, melanoma, kidney or head and neck cancers. Three patients had partial responses: one hepatocellular carcinoma, two cutaneous melanoma.

The CDR3 consists of 15 residues. The V end was cut by 1 base, the J end by 1 base, with 8 bases between. Germline CDR1 and CDR2: SGDLS and YYNGEE. Method: immunoSEQ multiplex PCR; TCRdb's copy keeps in-frame clones and lacks some. The sample lists roughly 70,000 clones, 85% seen once, with over 4% in the top ten. This clone was counted only a few times. The sample consisted of CD4+ or CD8+ T cells sorted from blood, taken in a trial of the OX40 agonist ivuxolimab. The receptor was isolated from an adult with an advanced solid tumor such as melanoma, head and neck, liver or kidney cancer. This chain joins TRBV9 and TRBJ2-2; D uncertain. The CDR3 DNA follows: TGTGCCAGCAGCGTATTCTCATTGAACACCGGGGAGCTGTTTTTT. Encoded protein: CASSVFSLNTGELFF.